Presented here are 23 T cell receptor beta chains from one specimen sequenced in a study of early T cells in non-severe SARS-CoV-2 infection. Each CDR3 protein is one row after TCRdb ran MiXCR on the 5' RACE reads. This repertoire shows over 50,000 distinct CDR3 sequences, roughly 8% found once; its top ten account for roughly 4.2%. Input material: whole blood. The receptors come from an adult who was a healthcare worker with PCR-confirmed SARS-CoV-2 infection or an uninfected control (not recorded which).

This clonotype was recorded a few times. The rearrangement uses TRBV5-1 and TRBJ1-2; D unresolved. V gave up 0 bases and J gave up 4 bases, with 10 bases separating them. The CDR3 is made up of 14 amino acids. Germline CDR1 is SGHRS and CDR2 is YFSETQ. Written as DNA, the CDR3 is TGCGCCAGCAGCTTGGTTCCCGGACCCTATGGCTACACCTTC. This sequence encodes CASSLVPGPYGYTF. The full variable domain, completed using reference TRBV5-1 and TRBJ1-2, is KAGVTQTPRYLIKTRGQQVTLSCSPISGHRSVSWYQQTPGQGLQFLFEYFSETQRNKGNFPGRFSGRQFSNSRSEMNVSTLELGDSALYLCASSLVPGPYGYTFGSGTRLTVV.

The chain joins TRBV6-2 or TRBV6-3 to TRBJ2-1; D is unresolved. V was cut by 4 bases and J by 3 bases, with 7 bases left in between. Germline lookup yields CDR1 MNHEY and CDR2 SVGEGT. The CDR3 totals 13 residues. The CDR3 DNA reads as TGTGCCAGCAGTTCTAGTCACTACAATGAGCAGTTCTTC. Translated: CASSSSHYNEQFF.

This clonotype was counted at least ten times. J is TRBJ2-7 and V is TRBV7-8; a weak D match, TRBD2 (6 bases). Germline CDR1 reads SGHVS; CDR2 reads FQNEAQ. The CDR3 consists of 15 residues. V was trimmed by 5 bases and J by 9 bases, leaving 23 bases between them. CDR3 sequence (DNA): TGTGCCAGCAGCCCCGCGACCAGGCCCTCGGAGGGGCAGTACTTC. Amino acid sequence: CASSPATRPSEGQYF.

There are many counts of this clonotype. The V gene is TRBV27, the J gene TRBJ2-7, with TRBD1 as a possible D gene (5 bases). Germline CDR1 MNHEY, CDR2 SMNVEV (reference sequence). The CDR3 contains 15 residues. V was shortened by 2 bases and J by 3 bases, with 14 bases between the two germline ends. DNA of the CDR3: TGTGCCAGCAGTTTAGGTCCCCAGGGTATCTACGAGCAGTACTTC. Residues: CASSLGPQGIYEQYF.

This clonotype was counted at least ten times. The J gene is TRBJ1-4, the V gene TRBV6-1; D unclear. V lost 2 bases, J lost 0 bases, and 7 bases lay in between. Germline CDR1 MNHNS, CDR2 SASEGT. This CDR3 is 15 amino acids long. Here the CDR3 reads CASSELVATNEKLFF. Here the CDR3 DNA reads TGTGCCAGCAGTGAATTGGTAGCAACTAATGAAAAACTGTTTTTT.

This clonotype came up many times. The chain recombines TRBV30 with TRBJ1-2; D gene uncertain. V lost 3 bases to trimming and J lost 3 bases, with 17 bases between them. This CDR3 region has 15 residues. Germline V gene lookup returns CDR1 GTSNPN and CDR2 SVGIG (reference sequence). DNA of the CDR3: TGTGCCTGGAGCGTGATGGGCAGCACCTACTATGGCTACACCTTC. It specifies CAWSVMGSTYYGYTF.

This chain links TRBV19 with TRBJ1-5; D is unclear. Germline V lookup: CDR1 LNHDA, CDR2 SQIVND (reference sequence). Trimming pared 1 base from V and 3 bases from J, leaving 10 bases between. The CDR3 covers 15 residues. The DNA of the CDR3 is TGTGCCAGTAGTATAGTGGGCAGTAACAATCAGCCCCAGCATTTT. The encoded protein is CASSIVGSNNQPQHF.

This clonotype was seen many times. The chain couples TRBV27 to TRBJ2-5; 8 bases are shared with TRBD2. CDR1 is MNHEY and CDR2 is SMNVEV in the germline V gene (reference sequence). Trimming removed 1 base from V and 5 bases from J; junction bases left unmatched: 6. This CDR3 region has 15 residues. The CDR3 is CASSLFGGAEETQYF. DNA of the CDR3: TGTGCCAGCAGTTTATTCGGGGGGGCAGAGGAGACCCAGTACTTC.

This clonotype appeared many times. The chain joins TRBV5-4 to TRBJ2-5, with 8 nucleotides matching TRBD1. V lost 2 bases to trimming and J lost 5 bases; unmatched junction nucleotides: 8. The CDR3 sequence is 15 residues long. CDR1 is SGHNT, CDR2 YYREEE, per germline (reference sequence). CDR3 DNA sequence: TGTGCCAGCAGCTTTGCCAGGGGGCAAAGGGAGACCCAGTACTTC. Translation gives CASSFARGQRETQYF.

The chain uses TRBV25-1 and TRBJ2-7, with D unclear. CDR1 is MGHDK and CDR2 is SYGVNS in the germline V gene. This CDR3 spans 11 amino acids. V shed 4 bases and J shed 3 bases, with 4 bases lying between them. The CDR3 coding sequence is TGTGCCAGCAGTGTGCTCTACGAGCAGTACTTC. It yields the protein CASSVLYEQYF.

In this sample, this clonotype turned up many times. This chain uses TRBV6-1 with TRBJ1-5; 7 bases match TRBD1. This CDR3 comprises 14 residues. The junction had 4 bases not matched to a gene; V was cut back by 5 bases and J by 3 bases. Per the germline V gene, CDR1 is MNHNS and CDR2 is SASEGT. The DNA for the CDR3 is TGTGCCAGCAGTAGGGACAGAAACAATCAGCCCCAGCATTTT. Residues: CASSRDRNNQPQHF.

This sequence joins TRBV7-9 and TRBJ2-1; TRBD2 matches 7 bases. The J segment lost 2 bases and the V segment lost 5 bases, leaving 6 bases of the junction unmatched. The germline CDR1 and CDR2 sequences are SEHNR and FQNEAQ (reference sequence). The CDR3 spans 15 residues. The CDR3 bases are TGTGCCAGCAGCCCCCGGGGGGACGCCTACAATGAGCAGTTCTTC. Protein sequence: CASSPRGDAYNEQFF.

The table lists this clonotype with many counts. The V call is TRBV27, the J call TRBJ2-6, with D possibly TRBD1 on 6 matching bases. This CDR3 comprises 15 residues. Germline loops: CDR1 MNHEY, CDR2 SMNVEV (reference sequence). V was shortened by 6 bases and J by 2 bases, with 11 bases between the two germline ends. The CDR3 loop is CASRVQGAGANVLTF. The CDR3 DNA is TGTGCCAGCAGAGTACAGGGCGCTGGGGCCAACGTCCTGACTTTC.

The table lists this clonotype with many counts. The chain carries TRBV14 and TRBJ2-2; no reliable D call. The CDR3 extends over 17 amino acids. Germline values: CDR1 SGHDN, CDR2 FVKESK. Trimming left V 0 bases short and J 1 base short, with 12 bases between. The CDR3 protein is CASSQDSPSENTGELFF. The CDR3 DNA is TGTGCCAGCAGCCAAGACAGCCCCAGTGAGAACACCGGGGAGCTGTTTTTT. The variable domain in full, with the rest retrieved from reference TRBV14 and TRBJ2-2, is EAGVTQFPSHSVIEKGQTVTLRCDPISGHDNLYWYRRVMGKEIKFLLHFVKESKQDESGMPNNRFLAERTGGTYSTLKVQPAELEDSGVYFCASSQDSPSENTGELFFGEGSRLTVL.

In its sample, this clonotype was seen a few times. The gene calls are TRBV20-1 and TRBJ2-7; D may correspond to TRBD1 or TRBD2 (6 bases each). Germline-derived CDR1 and CDR2 are DFQATT and SNEGSKA (reference sequence). V gave up 6 bases and J gave up 5 bases, with 20 bases separating them. The CDR3 sequence is 14 residues long. In nucleotides, the CDR3 is TGCAGTGCCACACGAAGCTGGGGGGCCAACGAGCAGTACTTC. Translated, it gives CSATRSWGANEQYF.

The gene calls are TRBV28 and TRBJ1-5; D uncertain. The V gene lost 2 bases and the J gene lost 5 bases, with 4 bases spanning the gap. Germline-derived CDR1 and CDR2 are MDHEN and SYDVKM. The CDR3 covers 12 residues. CDR3 nucleotide sequence: TGTGCCAGCAGTTTAAGGTATCAGCCCCAGCATTTT. It translates to CASSLRYQPQHF.

This clonotype was counted between two and nine times. The rearrangement uses TRBV12-5 and TRBJ2-2, with TRBD1 identical over 9 bases. This CDR3 is built from 17 residues. Trimming removed 2 bases from V and 4 bases from J; junction bases left unmatched: 8. Germline V CDR1 and CDR2: LGHNT, FRNRAP. This CDR3 is CASGLTFGQGTTGELFF. The CDR3 DNA is TGTGCTAGTGGTTTGACCTTTGGACAGGGGACCACCGGGGAGCTGTTTTTT.

The CDR3 DNA sequence: TGTGCCAGCAGCGGAACAGGGTTGTACGAGCAGTACTTC. This codes for CASSGTGLYEQYF. This chain uses TRBV25-1 with TRBJ2-7; D is possibly TRBD1 (6 bases). The CDR3 has 13 amino acids. Per germline, CDR1 MGHDK and CDR2 SYGVNS. The germline V and J ends were trimmed by 6 bases and 4 bases, with 13 bases remaining between them.

This chain joins TRBV5-6 and TRBJ1-3; D is perhaps TRBD1 (6 bases). The V end lost 1 base, the J end lost 5 bases, and 13 bases lay between the germline ends. CDR3 size: 15 residues. Germline loops: CDR1 SGHDT, CDR2 YYEEEE. CDR3 amino acids: CASSLRRGERNTIYF. In DNA form, the CDR3 reads TGTGCCAGCAGCTTGAGAAGGGGGGAGAGAAACACCATATATTTT.

This clonotype occurred a few times. The V call is TRBV7-3, the J call TRBJ2-2, with D uncertain. The length of the CDR3 is 14 residues. Germline lookup yields CDR1 SGHTA and CDR2 FQGTGA. Trimming took 5 bases from V and 1 from J, leaving 8 bases between them. The CDR3 here is CASSEKLNTGELFF. DNA of the CDR3: TGTGCCAGCAGCGAAAAGTTGAACACCGGGGAGCTGTTTTTT.

This clonotype was counted ten times or more. The V and J genes are TRBV11-2 and TRBJ2-2; TRBD2 matches 11 bases. J was trimmed by 3 bases and V by 1 base; bases with no gene match: 7. CDR3 size: 18 residues. Germline-derived CDR1 and CDR2 are SGHAT and FQNNGV. As DNA, the CDR3 is TGTGCCAGCAGCTTAGGGACTCCGGGACTAGCGGACACCGGGGAGCTGTTTTTT. This gives the protein CASSLGTPGLADTGELFF.

V usage is TRBV10-3 and J usage is TRBJ1-4, with D possibly TRBD1 on 5 matching bases. The germline V gene has CDR1 ENHRY and CDR2 SYGVKD. Between the trimmed V and J ends, which lost 10 bases and 10 bases, there was a span of 16 bases. The CDR3 is made up of 12 amino acids. The CDR3 region is CASGDRVGKLFF. The CDR3 DNA is TGTGCCAGTGGGGACCGGGTTGGAAAACTGTTTTTT.

This clonotype appeared a few times. This chain connects TRBV5-1 to TRBJ2-1; 7 bases fit TRBD2. V was clipped by 1 base and J by 5 bases; unmatched bases: 9. The CDR3 consists of 16 residues. Germline CDR1 and CDR2: SGHRS and YFSETQ. This chain's CDR3 is CASSLLAAGTNNEQFF. Written as DNA, the CDR3 is TGCGCCAGCAGCTTGCTTGCAGCGGGGACCAACAATGAGCAGTTCTTC.